Listed below are T cell receptor beta chains from one sample, sequenced in a study of beta chain features in type 1 diabetes. Measured with immunoSEQ multiplex PCR; TCRdb has only the in-frame clones, and not every one. The table records 300,000 to 350,000 clones, roughly 13% of them present only once. The sequencing input was naive CD4+ T cells from blood. The receptor set was obtained from a woman between 18 and 30 years old with type 1 diabetes. Each CDR3 is given with its conserved first and last residue. Clone size is stated in some rows and not others, as once, few, many or a class when expanded.

CDR3 protein: CASSVVPGQGLNTEAFF
J gene: TRBJ1-1
V gene: TRBV7-2
clone size: -

CDR3 protein: CSVEDLPGQGMNTEAFF
J gene: TRBJ1-1
V gene: TRBV29-1
clone size: -

CDR3 protein: CAWSVGPYNEQFF
J gene: TRBJ2-1
V gene: TRBV30
clone size: few

CDR3 protein: CASSFPSVGTQYF
J gene: TRBJ2-3
V gene: TRBV11-3
clone size: -

CDR3 protein: CASSREFTYEQYF
J gene: TRBJ2-7
V gene: TRBV28
clone size: few

CDR3 protein: CATKRTGEYEQYF
J gene: TRBJ2-7
V gene: TRBV27
clone size: few

CDR3 protein: CASSSQTTGSYEQYF
J gene: TRBJ2-7
V gene: TRBV28
clone size: few

CDR3 protein: CASSLPVSGRGIETQYF
J gene: TRBJ2-5
V gene: TRBV19
clone size: -

CDR3 protein: CATSRDRTAQPSSGANVLTF
J gene: TRBJ2-6
V gene: TRBV15
clone size: few

CDR3 protein: CASSLGGVRETQYF
J gene: TRBJ2-5
V gene: TRBV2
clone size: few

CDR3 protein: CASSYSGTPNTEAFF
J gene: TRBJ1-1
V gene: TRBV6-5
clone size: -

CDR3 protein: CASSPESGGSYNEQFF
J gene: TRBJ2-1
V gene: TRBV19
clone size: -

CDR3 protein: CSVSRGSAAEKLFF
J gene: TRBJ1-4
V gene: TRBV29-1
clone size: -

CDR3 protein: CASSPRKDFITDTQYF
J gene: TRBJ2-3
V gene: TRBV11-2
clone size: -

CDR3 protein: CASRSPSGSIADTQYF
J gene: TRBJ2-3
V gene: TRBV7-2
clone size: few

CDR3 protein: CASSLLGSSNQPQHF
J gene: TRBJ1-5
V gene: TRBV6-1
clone size: -

CDR3 protein: CASRTDRASQPQHF
J gene: TRBJ1-5
V gene: TRBV27
clone size: -

CDR3 protein: CASSVGAGIGGYTF
J gene: TRBJ1-2
V gene: TRBV9
clone size: -

CDR3 protein: CASSVEDTQYF
J gene: TRBJ2-3
V gene: TRBV9
clone size: few

CDR3 protein: CASSQGGVGRFF
J gene: TRBJ2-1
V gene: TRBV11-2
clone size: -

CDR3 protein: CASSSGVANEKLFF
J gene: TRBJ1-4
V gene: TRBV5-1
clone size: once

CDR3 protein: CATSRDPGGRYLKNIQYF
J gene: TRBJ2-4
V gene: TRBV15
clone size: few

CDR3 protein: CASSKFWPLENTEAFF
J gene: TRBJ1-1
V gene: TRBV19
clone size: few

CDR3 protein: CASSDLDRGRNEQFF
J gene: TRBJ2-1
V gene: TRBV2
clone size: -

CDR3 protein: CASSPLGTASGYGYTF
J gene: TRBJ1-2
V gene: TRBV18
clone size: -

CDR3 protein: CASSLYGGTSGSTDTQYF
J gene: TRBJ2-3
V gene: TRBV27
clone size: -

CDR3 protein: CASSLPAEPKYF
J gene: TRBJ2-5
V gene: TRBV28
clone size: -

CDR3 protein: CAISGEWRQNEQFF
J gene: TRBJ2-1
V gene: TRBV10-3
clone size: -

CDR3 protein: CAWDFLNYGYTF
J gene: TRBJ1-2
V gene: TRBV30
clone size: few

CDR3 protein: CASSLEGLRRAFF
J gene: TRBJ1-1
V gene: TRBV7-2
clone size: -

CDR3 protein: CASSTSGAGVNTEAFF
J gene: TRBJ1-1
V gene: TRBV9
clone size: few

CDR3 protein: CRERDTQYF
J gene: TRBJ2-3
V gene: TRBV3-1/TRBV3-2
clone size: few

CDR3 protein: CASSLVEQGEQFF
J gene: TRBJ2-1
V gene: TRBV5-1
clone size: few

CDR3 protein: CASSPSPQGSGRGNEQFF
J gene: TRBJ2-1
V gene: TRBV7-2
clone size: few

CDR3 protein: CASSVTESTDTQYF
J gene: TRBJ2-3
V gene: TRBV25-1
clone size: few

CDR3 protein: CASSPGLAGQETQYF
J gene: TRBJ2-5
V gene: TRBV5-1
clone size: few

CDR3 protein: CASSQVRGNYGYTF
J gene: TRBJ1-2
V gene: TRBV4-3
clone size: few

CDR3 protein: CASSAFGGTSGRAGVNEQFF
J gene: TRBJ2-1
V gene: TRBV9
clone size: few

CDR3 protein: CASSLAPGQVNTEAFF
J gene: TRBJ1-1
V gene: TRBV5-4
clone size: few

CDR3 protein: CASRQDPNTEAFF
J gene: TRBJ1-1
V gene: TRBV10-1
clone size: few

CDR3 protein: CAWSDQNQPQHF
J gene: TRBJ1-5
V gene: TRBV30
clone size: few

CDR3 protein: CASGPGSGGGGNEQFF
J gene: TRBJ2-1
V gene: TRBV12-5
clone size: few

CDR3 protein: CASSPLRGDRGQTQYF
J gene: TRBJ2-5
V gene: TRBV5-1
clone size: -

CDR3 protein: CASSPGQNTEAFF
J gene: TRBJ1-1
V gene: TRBV18
clone size: few

CDR3 protein: CASSRDRGQETQYF
J gene: TRBJ2-5
V gene: TRBV5-1
clone size: few

CDR3 protein: CAWSQGSETQYF
J gene: TRBJ2-5
V gene: TRBV30
clone size: -

CDR3 protein: CASRRNSDSLDTQYF
J gene: TRBJ2-3
V gene: TRBV11-2
clone size: -

CDR3 protein: CASSVGSGRAYEQYF
J gene: TRBJ2-7
V gene: TRBV9
clone size: few

CDR3 protein: CSVVIRGFRNNEQFF
J gene: TRBJ2-1
V gene: TRBV29-1
clone size: few

CDR3 protein: CSVSGHPYEQYF
J gene: TRBJ2-7
V gene: TRBV29-1
clone size: few